Listed below are T cell receptor beta chains from one sample, sequenced in a study of T cell repertoires in cytomegalovirus infection. TCRdb passed the reads through MiXCR, listing each CDR3 protein once. The sample lists approximately 110,000 distinct CDR3 sequences, about a tenth occurring once. Their recognized antigens are unknown. The sequencing sample was made of PBMCs, sequenced either directly or after in vitro stimulation (not recorded which). The receptors stem from a human donor in good health (CMV status not recorded). Some clones in this sample may be carry-over from other donors' samples. Each CDR3 is given without its conserved first and last residue. For some rows the clone size is stated as once, few or many, or as a class when expanded; others skip it.

>NA|TRBJ1-1|TRBV6-2/TRBV6-3
ASSYQTGGDTEAF
>NA|TRBJ1-2|TRBV30
AYRAGGAGGYT
>many|TRBJ1-5|TRBV19
ASRPVANQPQH
>many|TRBJ2-2|TRBV7-2
ASSLLGPDTGELF
>NA|TRBJ2-5|TRBV27
ASSLHRVETQY
>many|TRBJ2-1|TRBV10-3
AIRRLGVLDEQF
>NA|TRBJ2-5|TRBV19
ASSPPGAETQY
>NA|TRBJ1-5|TRBV20-1
SAMTDTNQPQH
>few|TRBJ2-4|TRBV12-3/TRBV12-4
ASTISGAKNIQY
>many|TRBJ1-5|TRBV7-9
ARITGADQPQH
>NA|TRBJ2-6|TRBV30
AWSRIGDRGSGANVLT
>many|TRBJ2-1|TRBV3-1
ASSQEPGPYNEQF
>many|TRBJ2-7|TRBV4-1
ASSRASGSSYEQY
>NA|TRBJ2-7|TRBV5-4
ASSLLDEQY
>few|TRBJ2-1|TRBV11-1
ASSFLAGLYNEQF
>many|TRBJ1-2|TRBV7-2
ASSAQGLTHYGYT
>many|TRBJ2-4|TRBV28
ASSSGTAYKNIQY
>NA|TRBJ2-3|TRBV12-3/TRBV12-4
ASSFGDIHTQY
>many|TRBJ2-7|TRBV7-2
ASSSRTGSSYEQY
>many|TRBJ1-1|TRBV13
ASSVEGEPQNTEAF
>few|TRBJ1-1|TRBV7-9
ASSSLGQLNTEAF
>few|TRBJ2-5|TRBV24-1
ATSAGGGGLETQY
>many|TRBJ2-1|TRBV7-2
ASSPGEGAYNEQF
>NA|TRBJ2-5|TRBV18
ASSPLGQTRLSETQY
>few|TRBJ1-6|TRBV20-1
SAHRQGSSPLH
>NA|TRBJ1-2|TRBV5-1
ASSSGTGVVNYGYT
>NA|TRBJ1-4|TRBV12-3/TRBV12-4
ASSLREDEKLF
>NA|TRBJ2-3|TRBV20-1
SALTRLAGESDTQY
>many|TRBJ2-1|TRBV7-9
ASSLGIGADNEQF
>NA|TRBJ2-1|TRBV5-5
ASSVTGELSNNEQF
>many|TRBJ2-5|TRBV7-3
ASSLGTGYETQY
>NA|TRBJ2-1|TRBV4-3
ASSQGPGINEQF
>few|TRBJ2-3|TRBV7-9
ASSPRLVPDTQY
>NA|TRBJ1-4|TRBV7-2
ASSLLRGVGNEKLF
>NA|TRBJ2-1|TRBV30
AWCGTVRNEQF
>NA|TRBJ2-7|TRBV2
ASRRTRLEQY
>NA|TRBJ2-5|TRBV7-4
ASSNLGDGLIQY
>few|TRBJ2-1|TRBV7-3
ASSFAGTSFLF
>few|TRBJ2-3|TRBV7-2
ASSPRVSGNADTQY
>NA|TRBJ1-1|TRBV6-2/TRBV6-3
ASNVGVVTEAF
>many|TRBJ2-4|TRBV14
ASSGQAMYIQY
>many|TRBJ1-2|TRBV6-2/TRBV6-3
ASSRHPGRAQLNYGYT
>many|TRBJ2-3|TRBV7-2
ASSSRLRGDRTDTQY
>few|TRBJ1-1|TRBV7-9
ASSRAGKNTEAF
>many|TRBJ2-4|TRBV11-2
ASSPPIAGAQNIQY
>few|TRBJ2-7|TRBV28
AIEALYEQY
>many|TRBJ2-1|TRBV2
ASRSGTLLTGPYNEQF
>few|TRBJ2-7|TRBV7-6
ASSLARRDEQY
>many|TRBJ1-2|TRBV7-2
ASSFTSQGAAHGYT
>NA|TRBJ2-1|TRBV13
ASSLSASGRGNEQF
>NA|TRBJ1-5|TRBV11-3
ASSPDGHNQPQH
>many|TRBJ1-2|TRBV7-2
ASSLAGQAGYT
>many|TRBJ2-7|TRBV7-9
ASSLRTGGSYEQY
>many|TRBJ2-1|TRBV7-2
ASNQGREGYNEQF
>many|TRBJ1-5|TRBV6-5
ASSYSYSNQPQH